This TCR beta chain originates from a study of control samples from healthy donors and cancer patients. Libraries were prepared by immunoSEQ multiplex PCR; TCRdb keeps only in-frame clonotypes and omits some of them. The sample consists of 350,000 to 450,000 clones, over 75% of them appearing once. The V end lost 1 base, the J end lost 5 bases, and 14 bases lay between the germline ends. The CDR3 is 15 residues long. Germline CDR1 reads SGHVS; CDR2 reads FQNEAQ. The TCR comes from a man aged 40-50 years with head and neck cancer. Sequenced material: PBMCs. The chain joins TRBV7-8 to TRBJ2-5, with D possibly TRBD1 on 7 matching bases. The CDR3 bases are TGTGCCAGCAGCTTAGAGACCCCAGGGGGGGAGACCCAGTACTTC. It codes for CASSLETPGGETQYF.